Here is one T cell receptor beta chain with its context. Its antigen is not yet known. Per-nucleotide qualities are absent, and no much larger clonotype sits a single base away. At one collaborating source in Seattle, patients were enrolled during active infection and were followed longitudinally through the course of disease. The collaborating institutions used their own protocols to collect whole blood in K2EDTA tubes. For TCRbeta analysis, collaborator samples were shipped as frozen whole blood, as isolated PBMCs, or as DNA extracted from either sample type. This record belongs to a study of blood T cell repertoires in COVID-19 (dated by TCRdb to 2018 to 2020). About the full investigation: The collaborator samples originated in the United States, Italy and Spain and spanned the acute and convalescent phases of COVID-19. The material from the prospective study consisted of cDNA or gDNA derived from T cells, B-cell-depleted T cells, or PBMCs. Deeply sampled blood TCRbeta repertoires from subjects exposed to, actively infected with, or recovered from COVID-19 were included in the dataset. The repertoires were released in a freely available public database intended as a resource for research on the immune response to SARS-CoV-2. Samples were obtained from the ongoing ImmuneRACE study (first 160 participants) and from approximately 1,200 subjects provided by 6 global collaborators. Sample metadata almost always included a de-identified subject ID, COVID-19 status, age in years and sex. HLA class I and class II types, where available, came from metadata supplied by the sample provider rather than from assay-based typing.

On the study overall, not on this receptor specifically: Clinical and demographic metadata were provided uncurated, with the amount varying by source and participant.

The CDR3 holds 12 amino acids from the cysteine to the phenylalanine. Kept here is only the CDR3 DNA, which spans 36 bases and is read in frame from base 1. In the germline V gene, CDR1 corresponds to SGHDT and CDR2 to YYEEEE. Trimming removed 0 bases from V and 9 bases from J, leaving 10 bases between the germline ends. TCRbeta CDR3 regions were amplified from genomic DNA by means of the immunoSEQ Assay, a bias-controlled multiplex PCR. As for the authors' bioinformatics: The number of nucleated cells in each sample was estimated from the amplification of reference gene primers within the assay. To quantify the absolute abundance of each unique TCRbeta CDR3 rearrangement, sequence reads were collapsed and filtered. For each sample, productive Simpson clonality was calculated as the square root of Simpson's diversity index over productive rearrangements. TCRdb carries this immuneACCESS record with in-frame sequences only. Its versions omit some clonotypes, under half of them owing to an unresolved V gene in the studies checked, with the rest unexplained. V and J calls and clone size follow that table, whereas D and trimming were derived from the DNA. Here the sample has some 220,000 clones; approximately 78% occur a single time. 4.5% to 5.5% of the sample is taken by the ten largest.

The sample comprised peripheral blood. The clonotype comes from a woman aged 70-85 years with COVID-19, enrolled during active disease. The chain uses TRBV5-6 and TRBJ2-7; confidence is insufficient to name the D gene. The nucleotide sequence is TGTGCCAGCAGCTTGGGGGTGTCAGGGCAGTACTTC. This encodes CASSLGVSGQYF.